This entry concerns a single T cell receptor beta chain. CDR1 and CDR2 (germline): LNHDA, SQIVND (reference sequence). The CDR3 spans 15 residues. Losses at the gene ends were 4 bases for V and 2 bases for J; bases not matched to a gene: 5. The table came from immunoSEQ multiplex PCR; TCRdb's copy has only in-frame clones and leaves some out. The data show roughly 150,000 clones, nearly 80% seen once. This sample stems from a study of blood T cell repertoires in COVID-19. The sequence derives from a woman of 80 years or more with acute or convalescent COVID-19. The chain joins TRBV19 to TRBJ2-7, with 10 nucleotides matching TRBD2. Input material: peripheral blood. CDR3 bases: TGTGCCAGTAGTACCGGGACTAGCGTAGCCTACGAGCAGTACTTC. It codes for CASSTGTSVAYEQYF. The full variable domain, rest sourced from reference TRBV19 and TRBJ2-7, is DGGITQSPKYLFRKEGQNVTLSCEQNLNHDAMYWYRQDPGQGLRLIYYSQIVNDFQKGDIAEGYSVSREKKESFPLTVTSAQKNPTAFYLCASSTGTSVAYEQYFGPGTRLTVT.